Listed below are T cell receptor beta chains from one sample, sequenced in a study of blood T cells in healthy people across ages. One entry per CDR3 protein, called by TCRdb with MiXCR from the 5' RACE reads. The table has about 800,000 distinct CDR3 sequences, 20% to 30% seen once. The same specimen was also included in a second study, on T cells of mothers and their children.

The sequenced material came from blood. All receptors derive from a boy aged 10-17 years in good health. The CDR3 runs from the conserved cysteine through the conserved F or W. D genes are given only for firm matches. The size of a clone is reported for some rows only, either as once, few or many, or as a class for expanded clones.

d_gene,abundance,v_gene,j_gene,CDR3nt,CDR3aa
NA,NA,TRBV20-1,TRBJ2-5,TGCAGTGCTAGTGTCGAAAGCGAGACCCAGTACTTC,CSASVESETQYF
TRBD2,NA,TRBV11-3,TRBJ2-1,TGTGCCAGCAGCTCAGGACTAGCGCAGTTCTTC,CASSSGLAQFF
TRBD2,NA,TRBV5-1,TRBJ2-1,TGCGCCAGCAGCTTTGGGCGGGAGGGGAGCTCCTACAATGAGCAGTTCTTC,CASSFGREGSSYNEQFF
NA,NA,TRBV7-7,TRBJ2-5,TGTGCTAGCAGCCCCGATCTTCCACGCCAACAAGAGACCCAGTACTTC,CASSPDLPRQQETQYF
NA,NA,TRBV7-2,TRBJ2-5,TGTGCCAGCCGACCGGACAACCCAATAAAGGAGACCCAGTACTTC,CASRPDNPIKETQYF
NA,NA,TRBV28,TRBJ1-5,TGTGCCAGCAGTCTACTTGGAGTTCGTCTCCAGCATTTT,CASSLLGVRLQHF
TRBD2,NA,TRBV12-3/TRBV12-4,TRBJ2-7,TGTGCCAGCAGGACTAGCAGGTCCTACGAGCAGTACTTC,CASRTSRSYEQYF
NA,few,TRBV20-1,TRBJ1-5,TGCAGTGCTAGAGGGACAGGCAATCAGCCCCAGCATTTT,CSARGTGNQPQHF
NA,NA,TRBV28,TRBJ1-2,TGTGCCAGCAGTTTTATGGGGCAGGCCCCTAACTATGGCTACACCTTC,CASSFMGQAPNYGYTF
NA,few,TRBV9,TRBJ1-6,TGTGCCAGCAGCGTAGAGGACAGACAATATAATTCACCCCTCCACTTT,CASSVEDRQYNSPLHF
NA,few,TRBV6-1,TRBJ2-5,TGTGCCAGCAGTGCCTTAATGGGACAAGAGACCCAGTACTTC,CASSALMGQETQYF
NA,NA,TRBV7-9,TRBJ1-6,TGTGCCAGCAGCTTAGAGGAATCACCCCTCCACTTT,CASSLEESPLHF
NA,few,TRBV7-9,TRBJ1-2,TGTGCCAGCAGCTTATATGGGGGCAGTTATGGCTACACCTTC,CASSLYGGSYGYTF
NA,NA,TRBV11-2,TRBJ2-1,TGTGCCAGCAGCTCCCCCGTGGTTTACAATGAGCAGTTCTTC,CASSSPVVYNEQFF
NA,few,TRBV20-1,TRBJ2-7,TGCAGTGCTAGAGATGCGATATACGAGCAGTACTTC,CSARDAIYEQYF
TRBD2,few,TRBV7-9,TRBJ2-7,TGTGCCAGCAGCGGCGGACTAGAGTACTACGAGCAGTACTTC,CASSGGLEYYEQYF
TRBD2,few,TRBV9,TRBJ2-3,TGTGCCAGCAGCGTAGGTAGCGGGAGTTCAGATACGCAGTATTTT,CASSVGSGSSDTQYF
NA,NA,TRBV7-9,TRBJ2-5,TGTGCCAGCAGCTTCCTTTCCCCCTCGGGCGGGATATACTTC,CASSFLSPSGGIYF
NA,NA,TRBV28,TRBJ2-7,TGTGCCAGCAGTCCTCGGACGGATACCTACGAGCAGTACTTC,CASSPRTDTYEQYF
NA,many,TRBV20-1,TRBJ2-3,TGCAGTATCTGGGGCATGGAGGCAGATACGCAGTATTTT,CSIWGMEADTQYF
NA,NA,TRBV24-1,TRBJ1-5,TGTGCCACCAGTGATTTTGGTCAGCCCCAGCATTTT,CATSDFGQPQHF
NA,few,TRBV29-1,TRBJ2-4,TGCAGCGTTGAAGTAGCCAAAAACATTCAGTACTTC,CSVEVAKNIQYF
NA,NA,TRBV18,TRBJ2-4,TGTGCCAGCTCACCAGAAAAGTCGGAGATTCAGTACTTC,CASSPEKSEIQYF
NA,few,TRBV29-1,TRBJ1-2,TGCAGCGTCGCGAAGGACAACCCCTATGGCTACACCTTC,CSVAKDNPYGYTF
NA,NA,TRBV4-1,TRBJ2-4,TGCGCCAGCAGCCAAGGGAGGATAGAGGGAATCATTCAGTACTTC,CASSQGRIEGIIQYF
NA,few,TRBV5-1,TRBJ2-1,TGCGCCAGCAGCTTGGAGCTAGCTTCTAATGAGCAGTTCTTC,CASSLELASNEQFF
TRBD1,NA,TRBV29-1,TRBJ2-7,TGCAGCGTTGACTTGACAGGGAACTCCTACGAGCAGTACTTC,CSVDLTGNSYEQYF
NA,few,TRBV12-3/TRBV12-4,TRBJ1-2,TGTGCCAGCAGCCAAGGAGGGGTCTATGGCTACACCTTC,CASSQGGVYGYTF
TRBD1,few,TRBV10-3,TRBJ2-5,TGTGCCATCAGTGCGACAGGGGAGAGCCAGGAGACCCAGTACTTC,CAISATGESQETQYF
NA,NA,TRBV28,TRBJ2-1,TGTGCCAGCAGTTTCAGGGAATCGAGCTCCTACAATGAGCAGTTCTTC,CASSFRESSSYNEQFF
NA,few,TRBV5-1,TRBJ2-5,TGCGCCAGCATGTCCCAGGGGAAAGAGACCCAGTACTTC,CASMSQGKETQYF
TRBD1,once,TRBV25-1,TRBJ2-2,TGTGCCAGCAGACGGACAGGGGGTGACACCGGGGAGCTGTTTTTT,CASRRTGGDTGELFF
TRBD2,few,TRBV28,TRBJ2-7,TGTGCCAGCAGTCTCACTAGCGGGACTTACTACGAGCAGTACTTC,CASSLTSGTYYEQYF
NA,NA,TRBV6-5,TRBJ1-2,TGTGCCAGCAGTCGAAACAACAGGGAACGGGGCTACACCTTC,CASSRNNRERGYTF
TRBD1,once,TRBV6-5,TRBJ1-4,TGTGCCAGCAGACAAGGACAGGTCGCTAATGAAAAACTGTTTTTT,CASRQGQVANEKLFF
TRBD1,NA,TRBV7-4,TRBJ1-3,TGTGCCAGCAGCCACCGTTGGGACAGGGACCTCTCTGGAAACGCCATATATTTT,CASSHRWDRDLSGNAIYF
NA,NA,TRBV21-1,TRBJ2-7,TGTGCCAGCAGCAAAGAGGGCTGCCCCTACGAGCAGTACTTC,CASSKEGCPYEQYF
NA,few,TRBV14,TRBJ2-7,TGTGCCAGCAGCCCTCTGGGGCAGGCCGACGAGCAGTACTTC,CASSPLGQADEQYF
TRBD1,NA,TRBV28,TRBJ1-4,TGTGCCAGCAGTTTTCTGGGGGACAGGGCGAGAGAAAAACTGTTTTTT,CASSFLGDRAREKLFF
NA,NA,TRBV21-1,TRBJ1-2,TGTGCCAGCCTTTTCCGGATTTCTCTTGGGGGCTACACCTTC,CASLFRISLGGYTF
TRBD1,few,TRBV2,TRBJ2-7,TGTGCCAGCACCGAAGGGGGACAGGATCTCTACGAGCAGTACTTC,CASTEGGQDLYEQYF
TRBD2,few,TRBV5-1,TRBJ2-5,TGCGCCAGCAGCTTGGCCGGCGGGAGTGAGGAGACCCAGTACTTC,CASSLAGGSEETQYF
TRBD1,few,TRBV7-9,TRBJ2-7,TGTGCCAGCAGCCCAAAACAGGGGTCCTACGAGCAGTACTTC,CASSPKQGSYEQYF
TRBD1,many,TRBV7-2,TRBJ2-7,TGTGCCAGCAGCTTTATGGGACAGAGTCACGAGCAGTACTTC,CASSFMGQSHEQYF
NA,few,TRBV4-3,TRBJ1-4,TGCGCCAGCAGCCAAGGAGGGCTTGGTGAAAAACTGTTTTTT,CASSQGGLGEKLFF
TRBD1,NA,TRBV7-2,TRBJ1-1,TGTGCCAGCAGCTTAGAATCCTCGGACAGGGCGGTATTT,CASSLESSDRAVF